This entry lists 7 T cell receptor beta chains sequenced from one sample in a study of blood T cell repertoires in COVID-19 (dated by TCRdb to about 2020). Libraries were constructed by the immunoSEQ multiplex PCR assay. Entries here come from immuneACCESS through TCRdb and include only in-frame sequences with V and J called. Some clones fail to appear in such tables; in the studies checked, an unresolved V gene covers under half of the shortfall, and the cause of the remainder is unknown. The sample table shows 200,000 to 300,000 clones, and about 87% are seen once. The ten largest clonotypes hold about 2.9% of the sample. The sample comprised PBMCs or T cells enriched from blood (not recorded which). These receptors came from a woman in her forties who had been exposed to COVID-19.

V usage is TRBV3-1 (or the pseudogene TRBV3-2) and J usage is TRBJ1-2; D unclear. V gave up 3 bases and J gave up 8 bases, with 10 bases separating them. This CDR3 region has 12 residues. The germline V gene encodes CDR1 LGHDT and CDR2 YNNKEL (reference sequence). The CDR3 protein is CASSQVSRGYTF. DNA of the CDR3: TGTGCCAGCAGCCAGGTCTCTCGGGGCTACACCTTC.

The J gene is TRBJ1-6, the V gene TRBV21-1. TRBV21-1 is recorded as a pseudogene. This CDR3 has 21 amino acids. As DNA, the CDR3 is TGTGCCAGCAGCAATAAGGTCTCTAGGAGGCCTTTTAGCTCCTATAATTCACCCCTCCACTTT. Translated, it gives CASSNKVSRRPFSSYNSPLHF.

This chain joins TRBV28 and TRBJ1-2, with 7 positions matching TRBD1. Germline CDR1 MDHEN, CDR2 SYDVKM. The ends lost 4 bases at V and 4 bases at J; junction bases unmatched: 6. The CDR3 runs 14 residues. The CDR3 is CASSSPPGGYGYTF. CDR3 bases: TGTGCCAGCAGTTCACCCCCAGGGGGCTATGGCTACACCTTC.

As DNA, the CDR3 is TGTGCCTGGAGTGTATCGGGACAGGATAATTCACCCCTCCACTTT. Its translation: CAWSVSGQDNSPLHF. The chain joins TRBV30 to TRBJ1-6; 8 bases align to TRBD1. The V gene's germline CDR1 is GTSNPN and CDR2 SVGIG (reference sequence). The CDR3 covers 15 residues. Unmatched junction bases numbered 3, after V lost 0 bases and J lost 5 bases.

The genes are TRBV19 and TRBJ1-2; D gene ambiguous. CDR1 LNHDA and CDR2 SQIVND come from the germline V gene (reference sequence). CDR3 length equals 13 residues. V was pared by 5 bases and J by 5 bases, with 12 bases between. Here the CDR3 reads CASSEENTYGYTF. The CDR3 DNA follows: TGTGCCAGTAGTGAGGAAAATACTTATGGCTACACCTTC.

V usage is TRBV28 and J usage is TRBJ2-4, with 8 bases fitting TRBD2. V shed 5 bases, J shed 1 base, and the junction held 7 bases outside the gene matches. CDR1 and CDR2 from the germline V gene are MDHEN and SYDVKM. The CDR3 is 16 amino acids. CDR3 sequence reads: CASSETGGMAKNIQYF. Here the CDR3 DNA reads TGTGCCAGCAGTGAAACGGGGGGGATGGCCAAAAACATTCAGTACTTC.

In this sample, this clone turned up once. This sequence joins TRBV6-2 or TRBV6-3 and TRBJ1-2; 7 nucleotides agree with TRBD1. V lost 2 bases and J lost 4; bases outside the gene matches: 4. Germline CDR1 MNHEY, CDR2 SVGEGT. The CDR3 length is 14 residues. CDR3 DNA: TGTGCCAGCAGTTACACACAGGGGCTCTATGGCTACACCTTC. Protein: CASSYTQGLYGYTF.